This TCR beta chain emerged from a study of T-cell reconstitution after alpha-beta-depleted transplantation in children (dated by TCRdb to 2015 to 2016). Broadly, across the study: Using TCR repertoire profiling, the study followed T-cell immune reconstitution in a quantitative way in children after TCRalphabeta/CD19-depleted allogeneic hematopoietic cell transplantation.

The junction shows trimming of 5 bases on V and 4 bases on J, plus 21 bases between the germline ends. The CDR3 covers 16 residues, taking in both the cysteine and the phenylalanine. The sequence is cut down to CDR3 DNA, 48 bases in frame from base 1. The germline V gene sets CDR1 to SGHTS and CDR2 to YDEGEE. Receptors were amplified or captured by PCR. The sequencing machine was an Illumina HiSeq 2500. TCR libraries were prepared with molecular barcoding, using unique molecular identifiers to normalize TCRbeta repertoire quantification. Through fastp at Q25 and MiXCR, TCRdb rebuilt clones from the public reads, retaining in-frame beta chains. A single entry per CDR3 protein holds the most common genes and DNA from its merged rows. The sample table lists about 500,000 distinct CDR3 sequences, 32% of them with a count of one. The ten largest clones add up to approximately 2.3% of the sample. Note on this clonotype: No cognate antigen has been identified for it. No per-base quality is available; no much larger clone lies one base away.

The specimen was PBMCs from the stem cell graft donor, collected from the stem cell graft. The chain employs TRBV5-8 and TRBJ2-5; too little of a D gene remains to name it. The TCR originated in a human donor who donated a stem cell graft to a child with aplastic anemia. The nucleotide sequence reads TGTGCCAGCAGATCGGCCTCTGGGGTTTTTCGAGAGACCCAGTACTTC. Translated, it reads CASRSASGVFRETQYF.